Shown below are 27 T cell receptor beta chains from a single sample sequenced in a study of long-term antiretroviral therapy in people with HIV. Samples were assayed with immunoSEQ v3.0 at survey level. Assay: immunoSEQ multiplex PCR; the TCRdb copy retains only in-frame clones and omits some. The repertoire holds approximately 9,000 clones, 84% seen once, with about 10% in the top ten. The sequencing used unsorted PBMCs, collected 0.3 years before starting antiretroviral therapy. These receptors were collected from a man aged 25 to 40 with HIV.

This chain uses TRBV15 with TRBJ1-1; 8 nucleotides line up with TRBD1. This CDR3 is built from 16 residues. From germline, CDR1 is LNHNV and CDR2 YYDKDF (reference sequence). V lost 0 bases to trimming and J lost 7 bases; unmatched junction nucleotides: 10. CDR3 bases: TGTGCCACCAGCAGAGAGCCTAGAGGGACAGGCAGTGAAGCTTTCTTT. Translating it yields CATSREPRGTGSEAFF.

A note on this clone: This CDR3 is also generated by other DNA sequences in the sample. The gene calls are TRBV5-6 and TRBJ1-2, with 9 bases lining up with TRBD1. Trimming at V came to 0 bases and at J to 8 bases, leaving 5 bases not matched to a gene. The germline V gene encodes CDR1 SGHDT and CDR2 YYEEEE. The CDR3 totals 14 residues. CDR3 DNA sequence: TGTGCCAGCAGCTTGGAACAGGGGGCGAGGGGCTACACCTTC. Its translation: CASSLEQGARGYTF.

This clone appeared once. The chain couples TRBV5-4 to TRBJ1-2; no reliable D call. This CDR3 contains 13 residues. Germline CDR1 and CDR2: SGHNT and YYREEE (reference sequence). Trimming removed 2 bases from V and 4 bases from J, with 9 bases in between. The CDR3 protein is CASSLGQPYGYTF. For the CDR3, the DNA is TGTGCCAGCAGCTTAGGGCAGCCCTATGGCTACACCTTC.

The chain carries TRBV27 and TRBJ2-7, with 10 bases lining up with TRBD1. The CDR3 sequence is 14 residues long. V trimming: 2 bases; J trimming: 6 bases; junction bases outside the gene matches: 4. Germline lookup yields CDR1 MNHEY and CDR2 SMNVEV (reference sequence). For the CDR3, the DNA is TGTGCCAGCAGTTTAGGGTGGACAGGGGGCGAGCAGTACTTC. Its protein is CASSLGWTGGEQYF.

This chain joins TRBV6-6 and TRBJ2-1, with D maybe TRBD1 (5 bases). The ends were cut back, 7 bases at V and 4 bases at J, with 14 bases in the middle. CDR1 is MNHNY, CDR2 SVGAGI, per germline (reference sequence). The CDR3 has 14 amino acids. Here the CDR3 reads CASIRGRSYNEQFF. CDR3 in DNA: TGTGCCAGCATTAGGGGTAGAAGTTACAATGAGCAGTTCTTC.

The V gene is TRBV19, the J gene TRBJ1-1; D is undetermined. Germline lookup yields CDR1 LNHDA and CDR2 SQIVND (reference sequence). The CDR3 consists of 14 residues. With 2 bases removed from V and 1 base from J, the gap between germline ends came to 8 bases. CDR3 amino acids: CASSIRLENTEAFF. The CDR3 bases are TGTGCCAGTAGTATAAGGTTGGAGAACACTGAAGCTTTCTTT.

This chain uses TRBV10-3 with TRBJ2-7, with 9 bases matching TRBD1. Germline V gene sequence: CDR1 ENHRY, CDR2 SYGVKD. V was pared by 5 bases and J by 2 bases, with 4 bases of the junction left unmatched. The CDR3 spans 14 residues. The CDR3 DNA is TGTGCCATCAGTCCGGGACAGGGAGCCTACGAGCAGTACTTC. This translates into CAISPGQGAYEQYF.

In DNA form, the CDR3 reads TGTGCCAGCAGTGGCAGCTTTCCCTCCTACGAGCAGTACTTC. It specifies CASSGSFPSYEQYF. This chain joins TRBV6-1 and TRBJ2-7; D is uncertain. Germline V gene data show CDR1 as MNHNS and CDR2 as SASEGT. The CDR3 has 14 amino acids. V dropped 4 bases and J dropped 0 bases, with 10 bases sitting between them.

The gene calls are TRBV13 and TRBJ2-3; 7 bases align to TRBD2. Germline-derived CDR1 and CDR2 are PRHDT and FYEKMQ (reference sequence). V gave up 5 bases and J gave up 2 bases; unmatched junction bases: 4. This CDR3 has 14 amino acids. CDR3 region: CASSPRGDTDTQYF. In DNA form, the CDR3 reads TGTGCCAGCAGCCCCCGGGGGGACACAGATACGCAGTATTTT.

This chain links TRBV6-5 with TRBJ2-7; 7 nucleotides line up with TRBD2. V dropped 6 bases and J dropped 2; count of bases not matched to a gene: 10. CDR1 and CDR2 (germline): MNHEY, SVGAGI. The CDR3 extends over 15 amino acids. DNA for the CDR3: TGTGCCAGCAGCCCTGGGGCTAGCGGCACCTACGAGCAGTACTTC. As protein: CASSPGASGTYEQYF.

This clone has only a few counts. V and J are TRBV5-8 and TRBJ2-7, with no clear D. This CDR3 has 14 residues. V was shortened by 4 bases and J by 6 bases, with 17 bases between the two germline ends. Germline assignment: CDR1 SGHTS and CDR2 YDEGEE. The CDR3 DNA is TGTGCCAGCAGCCCCGGTGGGCAGGTTCCCGAGCAGTACTTC. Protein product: CASSPGGQVPEQYF.

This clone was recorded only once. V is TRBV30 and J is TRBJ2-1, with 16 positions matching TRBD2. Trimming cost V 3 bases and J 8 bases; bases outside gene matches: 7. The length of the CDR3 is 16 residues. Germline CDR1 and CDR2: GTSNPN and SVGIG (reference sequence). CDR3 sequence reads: CAWRTGTSGRVDEQFF. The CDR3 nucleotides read TGTGCCTGGAGGACCGGGACTAGCGGGAGGGTAGATGAGCAGTTCTTC.

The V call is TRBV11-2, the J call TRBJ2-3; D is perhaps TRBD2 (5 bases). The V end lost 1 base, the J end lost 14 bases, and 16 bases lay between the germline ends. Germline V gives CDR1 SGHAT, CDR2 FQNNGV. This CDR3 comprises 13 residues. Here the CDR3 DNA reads TGTGCCAGCAGCTTAGGGTGGCAGGCCGCGGGGTATTTT. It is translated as CASSLGWQAAGYF. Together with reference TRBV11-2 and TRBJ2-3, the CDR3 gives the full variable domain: EAGVAQSPRYKIIEKRQSVAFWCNPISGHATLYWYQQILGQGPKLLIQFQNNGVVDDSQLPKDRFSAERLKGVDSTLKIQPAKLEDSAVYLCASSLGWQAAGYFGPGTRLTVL.

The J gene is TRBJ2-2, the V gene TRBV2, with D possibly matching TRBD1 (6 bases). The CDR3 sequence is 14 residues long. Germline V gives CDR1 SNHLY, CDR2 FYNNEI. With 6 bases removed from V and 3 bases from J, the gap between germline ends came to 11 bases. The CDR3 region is CASSQDRDTGELFF. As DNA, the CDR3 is TGTGCCAGCAGCCAGGACAGAGACACCGGGGAGCTGTTTTTT.

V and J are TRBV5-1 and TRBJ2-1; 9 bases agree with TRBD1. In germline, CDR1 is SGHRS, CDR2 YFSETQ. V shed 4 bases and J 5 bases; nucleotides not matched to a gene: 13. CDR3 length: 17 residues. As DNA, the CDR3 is TGCGCCAGCAGCGACTTTTATGACAGGGGGAGGCACAATGAGCAGTTCTTC. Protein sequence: CASSDFYDRGRHNEQFF.

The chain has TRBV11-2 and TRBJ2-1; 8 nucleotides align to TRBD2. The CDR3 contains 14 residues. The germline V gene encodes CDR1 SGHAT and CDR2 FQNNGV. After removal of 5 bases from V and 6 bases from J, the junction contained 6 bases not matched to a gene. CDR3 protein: CASSPGLASNEQFF. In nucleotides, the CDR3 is TGTGCCAGCAGCCCAGGACTAGCCAGCAATGAGCAGTTCTTC.

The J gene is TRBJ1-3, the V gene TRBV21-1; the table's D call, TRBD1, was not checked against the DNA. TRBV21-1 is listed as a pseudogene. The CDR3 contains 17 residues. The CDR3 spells CASSLKTATQIETPIYF. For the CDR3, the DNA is TGTGCCAGCAGCCTTAAGACAGCTACTCAGATTGAAACACCAATATATTTT.

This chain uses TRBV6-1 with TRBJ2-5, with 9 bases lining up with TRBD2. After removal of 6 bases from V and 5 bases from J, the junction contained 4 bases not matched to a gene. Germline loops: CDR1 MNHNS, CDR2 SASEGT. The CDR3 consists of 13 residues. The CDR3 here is CASRGLAGETQYF. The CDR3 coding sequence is TGTGCCAGCAGAGGTCTAGCGGGGGAGACCCAGTACTTC.

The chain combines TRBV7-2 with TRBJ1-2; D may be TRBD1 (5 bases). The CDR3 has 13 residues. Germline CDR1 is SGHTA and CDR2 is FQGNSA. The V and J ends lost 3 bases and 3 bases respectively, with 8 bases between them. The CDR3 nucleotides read TGTGCCAGCAGCTTCTCGGGGGACTATGGCTACACCTTC. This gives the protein CASSFSGDYGYTF.

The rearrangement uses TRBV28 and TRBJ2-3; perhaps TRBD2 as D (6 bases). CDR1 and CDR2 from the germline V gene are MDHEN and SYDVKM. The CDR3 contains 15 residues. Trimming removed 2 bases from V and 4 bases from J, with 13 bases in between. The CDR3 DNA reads TGTGCCAGCAGTTTAGAACTAGCAGTACCAGATACGCAGTATTTT. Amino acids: CASSLELAVPDTQYF. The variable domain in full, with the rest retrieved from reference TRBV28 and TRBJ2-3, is DVKVTQSSRYLVKRTGEKVFLECVQDMDHENMFWYRQDPGLGLRLIYFSYDVKMKEKGDIPEGYSVSREKKERFSLILESASTNQTSMYLCASSLELAVPDTQYFGPGTRLTVL.

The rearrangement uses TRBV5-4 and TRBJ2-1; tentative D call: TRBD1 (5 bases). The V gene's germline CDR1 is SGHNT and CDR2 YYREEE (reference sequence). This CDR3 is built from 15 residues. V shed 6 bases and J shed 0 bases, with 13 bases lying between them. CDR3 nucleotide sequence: TGTGCCAGCAATACCAGGGCGAGCTCCTACAATGAGCAGTTCTTC. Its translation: CASNTRASSYNEQFF.

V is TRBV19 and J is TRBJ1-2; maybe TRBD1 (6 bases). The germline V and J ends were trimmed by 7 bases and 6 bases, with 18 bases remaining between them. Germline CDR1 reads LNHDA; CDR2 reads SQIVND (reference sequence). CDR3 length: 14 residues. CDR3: CASTVGGQLNGYTF. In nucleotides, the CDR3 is TGTGCCAGTACCGTGGGGGGCCAATTGAATGGCTACACCTTC.

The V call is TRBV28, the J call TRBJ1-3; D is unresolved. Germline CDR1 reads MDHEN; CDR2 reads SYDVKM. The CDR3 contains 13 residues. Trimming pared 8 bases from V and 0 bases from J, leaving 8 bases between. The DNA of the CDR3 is TGTGCCAGCGAAGGTTCCTCTGGAAACACCATATATTTT. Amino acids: CASEGSSGNTIYF.

CDR3 coding DNA: TGTGCCAGCAGCTTAGACTTGACTAGCGGGAGGGCCACAGATACGCAGTATTTT. As protein: CASSLDLTSGRATDTQYF. This rearrangement joins TRBV11-2 to TRBJ2-3, with TRBD2 identical over 14 bases. CDR3 length: 18 residues. V trimming: 0 bases; J trimming: 2 bases; junction bases outside the gene matches: 4. Germline values: CDR1 SGHAT, CDR2 FQNNGV.

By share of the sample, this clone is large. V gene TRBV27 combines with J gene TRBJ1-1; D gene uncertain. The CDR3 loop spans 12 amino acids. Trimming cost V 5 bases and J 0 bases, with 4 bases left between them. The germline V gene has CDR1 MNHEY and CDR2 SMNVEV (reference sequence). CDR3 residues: CASSTMNTEAFF. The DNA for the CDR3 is TGTGCCAGCAGTACTATGAACACTGAAGCTTTCTTT.

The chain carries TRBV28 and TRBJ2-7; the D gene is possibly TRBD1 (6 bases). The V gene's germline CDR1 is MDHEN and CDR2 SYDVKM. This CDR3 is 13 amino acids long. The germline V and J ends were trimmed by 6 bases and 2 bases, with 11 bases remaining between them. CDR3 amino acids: CASSTRGPYEQYF. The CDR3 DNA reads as TGTGCCAGCAGCACCAGGGGTCCCTACGAGCAGTACTTC.

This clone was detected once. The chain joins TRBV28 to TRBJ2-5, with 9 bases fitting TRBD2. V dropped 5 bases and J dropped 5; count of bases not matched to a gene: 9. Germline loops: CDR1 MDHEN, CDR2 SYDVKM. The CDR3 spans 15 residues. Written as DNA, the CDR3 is TGTGCCAGCAGTCTAAGGGCGGGAGGGCGGGAGACCCAGTACTTC. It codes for CASSLRAGGRETQYF.